This T cell receptor beta chain was retrieved from a study of blood T cell repertoires in COVID-19. The CDR3 contains 13 residues. V shed 6 bases and J 5 bases; nucleotides not matched to a gene: 6. Clones were read by immunoSEQ multiplex PCR, and TCRdb kept only the in-frame ones, dropping some. The repertoire includes some 300,000 clones, just over 85% of them detected once, and roughly 4.5% sits in the top ten. The V and J genes are TRBV12-3 or TRBV12-4 and TRBJ1-2; TRBD1 matches at 7 bases. This sequence originates from a man aged 30-40 years who had recovered from COVID-19. The sequenced sample consisted of PBMCs or T cells enriched from blood (not recorded which). CDR3 sequence reads: CASRRGPLYGYTF. CDR3 nucleotides: TGTGCCAGCAGGAGGGGGCCCCTATATGGCTACACCTTC.